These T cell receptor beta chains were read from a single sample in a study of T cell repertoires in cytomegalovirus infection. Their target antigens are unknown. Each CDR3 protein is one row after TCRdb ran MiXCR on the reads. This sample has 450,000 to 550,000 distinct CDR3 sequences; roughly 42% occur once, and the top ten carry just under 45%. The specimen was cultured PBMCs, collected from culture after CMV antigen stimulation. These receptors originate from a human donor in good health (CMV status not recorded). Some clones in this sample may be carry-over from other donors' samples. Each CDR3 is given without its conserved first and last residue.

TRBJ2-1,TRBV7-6,ASSSGTSGAYNEQF
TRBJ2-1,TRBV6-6,ASSYYREDNEQF
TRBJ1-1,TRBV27,ASSPGGAWTEAF
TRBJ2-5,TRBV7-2,ASSLVVGVSRKETQY
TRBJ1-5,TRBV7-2,ASSSMAYQPQH
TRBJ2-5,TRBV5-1,ASSFFATDTQY
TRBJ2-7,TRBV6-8,ASSYLHRGKYEQY
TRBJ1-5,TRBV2,ASSDRGDVGNQPQH
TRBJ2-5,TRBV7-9,ASRPTANQETQY
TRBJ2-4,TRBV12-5,ASGTSFSLAKNIQY
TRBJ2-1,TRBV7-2,ASTRRGQGNYNEQF
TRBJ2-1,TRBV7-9,ASSPPGLAGGPEQF
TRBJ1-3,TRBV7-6,ASSPLYISGNTIY
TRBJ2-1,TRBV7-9,ASSLEVAGSSYNEQF
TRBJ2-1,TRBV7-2,ASSSPLAGGSRNEQF
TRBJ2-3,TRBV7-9,ASTIAGAVRDTQY
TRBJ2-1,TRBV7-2,ASSPGAFSGGGNEQF